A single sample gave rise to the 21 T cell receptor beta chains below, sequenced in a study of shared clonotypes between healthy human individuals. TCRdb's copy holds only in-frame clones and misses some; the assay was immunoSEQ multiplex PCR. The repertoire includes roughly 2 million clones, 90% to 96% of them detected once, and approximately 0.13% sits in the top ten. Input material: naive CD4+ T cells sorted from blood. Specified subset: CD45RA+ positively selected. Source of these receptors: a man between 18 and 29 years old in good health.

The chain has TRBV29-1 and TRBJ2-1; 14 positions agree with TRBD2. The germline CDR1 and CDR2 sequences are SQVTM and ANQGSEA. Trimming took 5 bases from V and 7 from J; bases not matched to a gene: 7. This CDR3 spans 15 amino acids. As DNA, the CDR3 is TGCAGCGTTTCCGGGACTAGCGGGAGTTTGAATGAGCAGTTCTTC. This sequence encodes CSVSGTSGSLNEQFF.

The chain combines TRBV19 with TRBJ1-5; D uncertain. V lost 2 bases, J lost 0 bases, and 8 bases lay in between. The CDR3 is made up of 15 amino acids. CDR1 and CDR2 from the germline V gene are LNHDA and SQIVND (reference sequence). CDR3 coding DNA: TGTGCCAGTAGTATACCCGACTATAGCAATCAGCCCCAGCATTTT. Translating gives CASSIPDYSNQPQHF. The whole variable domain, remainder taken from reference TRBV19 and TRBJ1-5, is DGGITQSPKYLFRKEGQNVTLSCEQNLNHDAMYWYRQDPGQGLRLIYYSQIVNDFQKGDIAEGYSVSREKKESFPLTVTSAQKNPTAFYLCASSIPDYSNQPQHFGDGTRLSIL.

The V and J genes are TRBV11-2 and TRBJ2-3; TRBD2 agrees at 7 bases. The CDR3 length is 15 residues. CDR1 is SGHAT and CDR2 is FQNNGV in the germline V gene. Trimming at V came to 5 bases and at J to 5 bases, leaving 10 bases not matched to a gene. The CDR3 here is CASSPLSPSGDTQYF. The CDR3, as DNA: TGTGCCAGCAGCCCCCTGTCCCCTAGCGGAGATACGCAGTATTTT.

The CDR3 sequence: CASRGRLPGQSNQPQHF. The CDR3 nucleotides read TGTGCCAGCAGGGGACGGCTCCCGGGACAGAGCAATCAGCCCCAGCATTTT. The rearrangement joins TRBV28 to TRBJ1-5; the match to TRBD1 covers 7 bases. Germline CDR1 MDHEN, CDR2 SYDVKM. The CDR3 is 17 amino acids. V was pared by 6 bases and J by 1 base, with 12 bases of the junction left unmatched.

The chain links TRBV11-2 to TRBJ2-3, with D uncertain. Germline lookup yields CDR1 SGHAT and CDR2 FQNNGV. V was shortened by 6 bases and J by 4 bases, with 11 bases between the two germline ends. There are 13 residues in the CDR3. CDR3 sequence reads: CASSLSGADTQYF. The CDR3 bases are TGTGCCAGCAGTCTCTCTGGTGCAGATACGCAGTATTTT.

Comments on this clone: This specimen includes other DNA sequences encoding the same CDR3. The CDR3 nucleotides read TGTGCCAGCAGCGTAGGGGGCCCCACAGATACGCAGTATTTT. This translates into CASSVGGPTDTQYF. J is TRBJ2-3 and V is TRBV9, with D possibly matching TRBD1 (5 bases). There are 14 residues in the CDR3. With 0 bases removed from V and 2 bases from J, the gap between germline ends came to 7 bases. Germline CDR1 is SGDLS and CDR2 is YYNGEE.

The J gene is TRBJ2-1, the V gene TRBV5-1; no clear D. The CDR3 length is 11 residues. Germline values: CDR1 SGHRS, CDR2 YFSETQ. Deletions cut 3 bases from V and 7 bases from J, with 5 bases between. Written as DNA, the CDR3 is TGCGCCAGCAGCTGGAGAAATGAGCAGTTCTTC. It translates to CASSWRNEQFF.

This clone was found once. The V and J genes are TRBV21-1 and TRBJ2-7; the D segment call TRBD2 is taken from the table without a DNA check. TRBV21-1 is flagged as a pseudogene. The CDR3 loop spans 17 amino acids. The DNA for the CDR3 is TGTGCCAGCAGCGCTAGGCTAGCGCGTGCCGGGGGTTTTGAGCAGTACTTC. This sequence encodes CASSARLARAGGFEQYF.

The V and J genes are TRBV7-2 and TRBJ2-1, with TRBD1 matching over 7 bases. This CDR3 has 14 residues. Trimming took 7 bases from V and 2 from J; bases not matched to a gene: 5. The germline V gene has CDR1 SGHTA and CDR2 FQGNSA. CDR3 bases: TGTGCCAGCAACCGACAGGGAACCTACAATGAGCAGTTCTTC. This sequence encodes CASNRQGTYNEQFF.

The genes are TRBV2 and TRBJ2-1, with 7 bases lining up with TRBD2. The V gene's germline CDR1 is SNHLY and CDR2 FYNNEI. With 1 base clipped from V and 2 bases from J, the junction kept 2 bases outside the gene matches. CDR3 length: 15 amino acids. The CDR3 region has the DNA TGTGCCAGCAGTGAAGGCGGGGGTGCCTACAATGAGCAGTTCTTC. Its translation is CASSEGGGAYNEQFF.

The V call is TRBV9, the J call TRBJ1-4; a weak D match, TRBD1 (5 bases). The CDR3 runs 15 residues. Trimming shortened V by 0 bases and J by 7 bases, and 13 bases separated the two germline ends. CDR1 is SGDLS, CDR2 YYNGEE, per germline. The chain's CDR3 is CASSVDPGLGEKLFF. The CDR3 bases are TGTGCCAGCAGCGTAGATCCGGGGCTAGGTGAAAAACTGTTTTTT.

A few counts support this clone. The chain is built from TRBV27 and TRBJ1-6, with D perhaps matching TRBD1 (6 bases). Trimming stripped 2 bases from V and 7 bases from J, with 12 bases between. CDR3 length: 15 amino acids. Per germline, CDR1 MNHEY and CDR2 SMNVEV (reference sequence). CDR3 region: CASSLRTAVNSPLHF. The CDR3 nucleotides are TGTGCCAGCAGTTTAAGGACAGCGGTAAATTCACCCCTCCACTTT.

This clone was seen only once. CDR3 DNA sequence: TGTGCCAGCAGTCAAAAGGCGGGAAATCAGCCCCAGCATTTT. It is translated as CASSQKAGNQPQHF. The V and J genes are TRBV6-5 and TRBJ1-5; no reliable D call. From germline, CDR1 is MNHEY and CDR2 SVGAGI. There are 14 residues in the CDR3. V was cut by 5 bases and J by 4 bases, with 12 bases left in between.

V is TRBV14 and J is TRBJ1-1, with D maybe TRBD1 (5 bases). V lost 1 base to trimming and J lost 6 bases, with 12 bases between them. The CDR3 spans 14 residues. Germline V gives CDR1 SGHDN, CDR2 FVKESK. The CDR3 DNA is TGTGCCAGCAGCCAAGCGGGGGTGGCAGCTGAAGCTTTCTTT. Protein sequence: CASSQAGVAAEAFF.

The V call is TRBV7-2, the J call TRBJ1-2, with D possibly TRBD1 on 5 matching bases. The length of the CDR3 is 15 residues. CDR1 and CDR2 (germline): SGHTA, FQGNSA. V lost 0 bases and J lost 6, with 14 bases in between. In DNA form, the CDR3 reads TGTGCCAGCAGCTTAGCGAGCGGGGGACCTAATGGCTACACCTTC. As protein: CASSLASGGPNGYTF.

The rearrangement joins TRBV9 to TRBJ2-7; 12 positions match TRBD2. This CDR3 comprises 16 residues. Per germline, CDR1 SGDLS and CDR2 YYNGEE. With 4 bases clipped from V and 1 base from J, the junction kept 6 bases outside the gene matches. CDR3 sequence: CASSPGGLAGSYEQYF. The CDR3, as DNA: TGTGCCAGCAGCCCTGGGGGACTAGCGGGTTCCTACGAGCAGTACTTC.

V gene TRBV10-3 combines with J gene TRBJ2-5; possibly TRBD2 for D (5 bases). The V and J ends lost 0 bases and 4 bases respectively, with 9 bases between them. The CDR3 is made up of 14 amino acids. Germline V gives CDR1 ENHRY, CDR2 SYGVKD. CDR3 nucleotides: TGTGCCATCAGTGAGTCCCAGGCGGGAGAGACCCAGTACTTC. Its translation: CAISESQAGETQYF.

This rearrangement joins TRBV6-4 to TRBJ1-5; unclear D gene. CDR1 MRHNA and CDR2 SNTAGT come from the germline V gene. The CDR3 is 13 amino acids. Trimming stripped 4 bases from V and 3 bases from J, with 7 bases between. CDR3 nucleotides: TGTGCCAGCAGTGCAGACCTCAATCAGCCCCAGCATTTT. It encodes CASSADLNQPQHF.

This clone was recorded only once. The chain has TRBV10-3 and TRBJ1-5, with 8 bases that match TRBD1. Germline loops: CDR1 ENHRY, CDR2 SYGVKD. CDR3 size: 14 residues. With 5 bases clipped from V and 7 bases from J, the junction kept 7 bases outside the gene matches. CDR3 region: CAISLDRDRQPQHF. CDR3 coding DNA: TGTGCCATCAGTTTGGACAGGGACAGGCAGCCCCAGCATTTT.

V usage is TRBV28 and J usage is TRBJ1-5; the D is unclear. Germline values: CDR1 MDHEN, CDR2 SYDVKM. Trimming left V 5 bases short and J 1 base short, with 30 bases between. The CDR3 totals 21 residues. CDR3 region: CASSQLSGVLSSSASNQPQHF. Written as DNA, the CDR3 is TGTGCCAGCAGTCAACTCTCCGGGGTTCTGTCGTCCTCCGCCAGCAATCAGCCCCAGCATTTT.

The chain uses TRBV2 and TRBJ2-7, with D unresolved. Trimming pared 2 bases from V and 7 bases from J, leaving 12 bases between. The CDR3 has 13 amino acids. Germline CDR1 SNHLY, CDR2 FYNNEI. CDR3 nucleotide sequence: TGTGCCAGCAGTGAACGTCGGACGTGGGAGCAGTACTTC. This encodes CASSERRTWEQYF.